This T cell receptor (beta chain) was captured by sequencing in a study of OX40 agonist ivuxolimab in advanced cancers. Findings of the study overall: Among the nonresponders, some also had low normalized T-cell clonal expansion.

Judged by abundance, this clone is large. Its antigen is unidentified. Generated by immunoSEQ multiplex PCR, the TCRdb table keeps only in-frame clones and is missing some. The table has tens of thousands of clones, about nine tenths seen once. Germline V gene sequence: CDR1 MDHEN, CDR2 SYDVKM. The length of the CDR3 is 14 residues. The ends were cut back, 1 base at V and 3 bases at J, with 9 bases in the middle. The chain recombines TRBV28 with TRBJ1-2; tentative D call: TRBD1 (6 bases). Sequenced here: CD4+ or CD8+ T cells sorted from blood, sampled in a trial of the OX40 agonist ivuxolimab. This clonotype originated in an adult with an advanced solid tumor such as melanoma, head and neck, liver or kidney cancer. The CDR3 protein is CASSLLGAYYGYTF. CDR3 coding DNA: TGTGCCAGCAGTTTATTGGGGGCGTACTATGGCTACACCTTC.